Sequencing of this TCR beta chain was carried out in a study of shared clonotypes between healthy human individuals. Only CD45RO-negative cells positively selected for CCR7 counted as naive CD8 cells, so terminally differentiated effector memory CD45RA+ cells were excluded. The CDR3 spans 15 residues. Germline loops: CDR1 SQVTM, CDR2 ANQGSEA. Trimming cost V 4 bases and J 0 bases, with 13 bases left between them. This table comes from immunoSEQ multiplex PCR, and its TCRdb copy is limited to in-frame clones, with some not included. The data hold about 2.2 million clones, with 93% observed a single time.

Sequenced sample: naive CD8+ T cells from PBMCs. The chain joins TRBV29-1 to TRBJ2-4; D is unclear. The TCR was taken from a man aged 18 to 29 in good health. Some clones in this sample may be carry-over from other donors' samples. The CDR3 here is CSVGPGVRAKNIQYF. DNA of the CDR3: TGCAGCGTTGGGCCTGGGGTTAGAGCCAAAAACATTCAGTACTTC.